This is a list of T cell receptor beta chains from one sample in a study of blood T cells in healthy people across ages. One entry per CDR3 protein results from TCRdb running MiXCR on the 5' RACE reads. Of around 1,000,000 distinct CDR3 sequences listed, around 27% are singletons. A further study also used this sample, focusing on T cells of mothers and their children.

The sequencing sample was made of blood. The receptor set was obtained from a girl aged 2-10 years in good health. The CDR3 runs from the conserved cysteine through the conserved F or W. D genes are given only for firm matches.

J,V,D,CDR3
TRBJ1-5,TRBV7-8,-,CASSVYRLNQPQHF
TRBJ2-5,TRBV20-1,TRBD2,CSAPKWGGGLETQYF
TRBJ2-3,TRBV4-3,-,CASSQVGGAKDTDTQYF
TRBJ2-1,TRBV5-1,-,CASSLLRPGSPSYNEQFF
TRBJ2-1,TRBV5-1,TRBD2,CASGSGAGQSYNEQFF
-,TRBV7-2,TRBD2,CAGRTSGGYNEQFF
TRBJ2-5,TRBV15,-,CATSPGQETQYF
TRBJ1-6,TRBV12-3/TRBV12-4,TRBD1,CASSRDSPIYNSPLHF
TRBJ2-1,TRBV24-1,-,CATSENGQAGNEQFF
TRBJ1-2,TRBV7-9,TRBD1,CASSLEQGYHGYTF
TRBJ2-1,TRBV29-1,TRBD2,CSVPSGNYEQFF
TRBJ2-1,TRBV25-1,-,CASRSGGTYNEQFF
-,TRBV9,-,CASSVVLGIGEQFF
TRBJ1-1,TRBV10-3,TRBD1,CAISGGTGRTEAFF
TRBJ2-1,TRBV7-3,TRBD2,CASSLGAGGYNEQFF